This is a list of T cell receptor beta chains from one sample in a study of PD-L1 blockade in urothelial cancer. The assay was immunoSEQ multiplex PCR, and TCRdb's table has in-frame clones only and misses some. The repertoire holds roughly 120,000 clones, with approximately 90% as singletons. The sample here was PBMCs, taken around atezolizumab (anti-PD-L1) treatment. These receptors were collected from a man aged 60 to 69 with urothelial cancer. CDR3s include the opening cysteine and the closing phenylalanine or tryptophan. The order of the fields is clone size, D gene, V gene, J gene, CDR3 DNA, CDR3 protein. A D gene is named only where the DNA matches it firmly. The size entry is marked missing in some rows and otherwise reads once, few, many or a size class.

.	.	TRBV5-6	TRBJ1-2	TGTGCCAGCAGCTTTGAGTATGGCTACACCTTC	CASSFEYGYTF
.	TRBD1	TRBV5-1	TRBJ1-1	TGCGCCAGCAGCCCGAGCAAGGGGGCGCTGAGGAACACTGAAGCTTTCTTT	CASSPSKGALRNTEAFF
.	.	TRBV5-1	TRBJ2-6	TGCGCCAGCAGCTTGGCGGCTGGGGCCAACGTCCTGACTTTC	CASSLAAGANVLTF
.	.	TRBV5-6	TRBJ2-7	TGTGCCAGCAGCTTGGTTAGCGCCTCCTACGAGCAGTACTTC	CASSLVSASYEQYF
.	TRBD1	TRBV19	TRBJ1-1	TGTGCCAGTAGGAGGGACAGGGGGGACACTGAAGCTTTCTTT	CASRRDRGDTEAFF
once	.	TRBV7-9	TRBJ2-5	TGTGCCAGCAGCTTAAAGAAGGAGCGATTAGAGACCCAGTACTTC	CASSLKKERLETQYF
.	.	TRBV2	TRBJ2-2	TGTGCCAGCGGCGCGAATACAGGGACCGGGGAGCTGTTTTTT	CASGANTGTGELFF
.	TRBD1	TRBV7-2	TRBJ2-3	TGTGCCAGCAGCCCGGACAGGGCGCGGCCAGATACGCAGTATTTT	CASSPDRARPDTQYF
.	.	TRBV12-2	TRBJ1-5	TGTGCAAGTCGCTCCCCTGGGGGGGGCTTGGATAGCAATCAGCCCCAGCATTTT	CASRSPGGGLDSNQPQHF
few	.	TRBV10-3	TRBJ1-5	TGTGCCATCAGTGAGACAGGGAGCCGCAATCAGCCCCAGCATTTT	CAISETGSRNQPQHF
.	TRBD1	TRBV5-1	TRBJ1-4	TGCGCCAGCAGCCCGACAGGGAATGAAAAACTGTTTTTT	CASSPTGNEKLFF
.	.	TRBV4-2	TRBJ2-3	TGTGCCAGCAGCCCTGGGGGACTTCTCACAGATACGCAGTATTTT	CASSPGGLLTDTQYF
.	TRBD2	TRBV2	TRBJ2-3	TGTGCCAGCAGGACAGCGGGGGGGCAGGCAACAGATACGCAGTATTTT	CASRTAGGQATDTQYF
.	.	TRBV14	TRBJ2-7	TGTGCCAGCAGCCACGCCTACGAGCAGTACTTC	CASSHAYEQYF
.	TRBD2	TRBV30	TRBJ2-7	TGTGCCTGGAAATCTAGCGGGAGAAACGAGCAGTACTTC	CAWKSSGRNEQYF
.	TRBD2	TRBV29-1	TRBJ2-3	TGCAGCGTTGGAGGCGGGAGGATCACAGATACGCAGTATTTT	CSVGGGRITDTQYF
.	TRBD1	TRBV29-1	TRBJ1-1	TGCAGCGGGACGGGACAGACGAACACTGAAGCTTTCTTT	CSGTGQTNTEAFF
.	.	TRBV11-2	TRBJ2-7	TGTGCCAGCAGCCAAGACAGGACCTACGAGCAGTACTTC	CASSQDRTYEQYF
.	TRBD1	TRBV28	TRBJ2-2	TGTGCCAGCAGTTCCCCGCCCGGACAGGGGAAAAACACCGGGGAGCTGTTTTTT	CASSSPPGQGKNTGELFF
.	TRBD2	TRBV5-8	TRBJ2-3	TGTGCCAGCCCCACCCGACTAGCGGAGATCACAGATACGCAGTATTTT	CASPTRLAEITDTQYF
.	TRBD1	TRBV5-8	TRBJ2-7	TGTGCCAGCAGCTTGACTCGGACAGGGGGCTGGTACGAGCAGTACTTC	CASSLTRTGGWYEQYF
.	.	TRBV6-1	TRBJ2-3	TGTGCCAGCAGTTTGAGGGATACCCAAACAGATACGCAGTATTTT	CASSLRDTQTDTQYF
once	TRBD1	TRBV4-2	TRBJ2-2	TGTGCCAGCAGCCAGCATCCGAGACAGGGATCCGGGGAGCTGTTTTTT	CASSQHPRQGSGELFF
once	.	TRBV30	TRBJ1-1	TGTGCCTGGAGCGCGGCTTTAGGGGCCCGGGAAGCTTTCTTT	CAWSAALGAREAFF
.	TRBD2	TRBV2	TRBJ2-7	TGTGCCAGCCGAGCCGGGACTAGCGGCTCCTACGAGCAGTACTTC	CASRAGTSGSYEQYF
.	.	TRBV4-3	TRBJ2-2	TGCGCCAGCAGCCCTAGAGTGATAGCGATAACGAACACCGGGGAGCTGTTTTTT	CASSPRVIAITNTGELFF
once	.	TRBV30	TRBJ1-6	TGTGCCTGGAGTTTCTCTGGCACATATAATTCACCCCTCCACTTT	CAWSFSGTYNSPLHF
.	.	TRBV2	TRBJ2-5	TGTGCCAGCAGTAGCGGGACACCCGGGGAAGAGACCCAGTACTTC	CASSSGTPGEETQYF
.	.	TRBV4-3	TRBJ1-4	TGCGCCAGCAGCCACACACAGGGATCGTCTAATGAAAAACTGTTTTTT	CASSHTQGSSNEKLFF
.	.	TRBV9	TRBJ2-1	TGTGCCAGCAGTCGGACTGCCACCTCATCCTACAATGAGCAGTTCTTC	CASSRTATSSYNEQFF
.	TRBD2	TRBV7-9	TRBJ2-1	TGTGCCAGCAGCTTAGTTAGCGGGGGGGTCTACAATGAGCAGTTCTTC	CASSLVSGGVYNEQFF
.	TRBD1	TRBV5-1	TRBJ1-4	TGCGCCAGCAGCTCACAGGGGGCTAGTAGAAATGAAAAACTGTTTTTT	CASSSQGASRNEKLFF
.	TRBD2	TRBV4-3	TRBJ2-1	TGCGCCAGCAGTCCAAGATCATCACTAGCGGGAGGAGTTGAGCAGTTCTTC	CASSPRSSLAGGVEQFF
.	TRBD1	TRBV7-9	TRBJ2-5	TGTGCCAGCAGCTTAGGGACAGGGTTCCTTGGCCCTCAAGAGACCCAGTACTTC	CASSLGTGFLGPQETQYF
.	TRBD2	TRBV5-4	TRBJ2-7	TGTGCCAGCAGCTCCGGACTAGCGGGAGGTAGGGGGGAGCAGTACTTC	CASSSGLAGGRGEQYF
.	.	TRBV5-1	TRBJ1-1	TGCGCCAGCAGCTTGTCAGGGATGGACACTGAAGCTTTCTTT	CASSLSGMDTEAFF
.	.	TRBV30	TRBJ1-4	TGTGCCTGGTCTCAGACAGTCACTACCACTAATGAAAAACTGTTTTTT	CAWSQTVTTTNEKLFF
.	.	TRBV30	TRBJ2-3	TGTGCCTTAACGGGATCCAGAATCACAGATACGCAGTATTTT	CALTGSRITDTQYF
.	TRBD1	TRBV6-5	TRBJ1-1	TGTGCCAGCAGTTACGGACAGGGTTGGACTGAAGCTTTCTTT	CASSYGQGWTEAFF
.	.	TRBV7-9	TRBJ2-7	TGTGCCAGCAGCCCCGCCGGGGGAGAGCAGTACTTC	CASSPAGGEQYF
.	.	TRBV9	TRBJ2-5	TGTGCCAGCAGCGTAGATCCTAGCGAGACCCAGTACTTC	CASSVDPSETQYF
.	TRBD1	TRBV7-8	TRBJ1-4	TGTGCCAGCAGCCCCCAGGGGGCCTCGAATGAAAAACTGTTTTTT	CASSPQGASNEKLFF
.	TRBD1	TRBV5-4	TRBJ2-7	TGTGCCAGCAGCTTGGTCGTGACAGGGGCCGAGCAGTACTTC	CASSLVVTGAEQYF
.	.	TRBV11-2	TRBJ1-3	TGTGCCAGCAGCTTAACGGGGTCGTCGGGAAACACCATATATTTT	CASSLTGSSGNTIYF
.	TRBD1	TRBV5-8	TRBJ1-1	TGTGCCAGCAGCTTGGCGCTAGGCAGGGGGTCACTCGAGAACACTGAAGCTTTCTTT	CASSLALGRGSLENTEAFF
.	TRBD1	TRBV7-2	TRBJ2-7	TGTGCCAGCAGCTTGACAGGGCGGGAGCAGTACTTC	CASSLTGREQYF
.	TRBD1	TRBV7-9	TRBJ2-6	TGTGCCAGCAGCCCCCAGGGGGCCCTCCTCTCTGGGGCCAACGTCCTGACTTTC	CASSPQGALLSGANVLTF
.	.	TRBV4-2	TRBJ1-1	TGTGCCAGCAGCGAATACGACAGGTTGAACACTGAAGCTTTCTTT	CASSEYDRLNTEAFF
.	.	TRBV19	TRBJ1-6	TGTGCCAGTGTGGAGGGAATGGGGATAAATTCACCCCTCCACTTT	CASVEGMGINSPLHF
.	.	TRBV27	TRBJ1-2	TGTGCCAGCAGTTTAGTGGCTCGACAACACTCACATGGCTACACCTTC	CASSLVARQHSHGYTF
.	.	TRBV6-5	TRBJ2-7	TGTGCCAGCAGTGATCCCCGGGGGGCCCAGTACTTC	CASSDPRGAQYF
.	TRBD2	TRBV9	TRBJ2-3	TGTGCCAGCAGCGTAGGGTCTAGCGGGGTTAGCACAGATACGCAGTATTTT	CASSVGSSGVSTDTQYF